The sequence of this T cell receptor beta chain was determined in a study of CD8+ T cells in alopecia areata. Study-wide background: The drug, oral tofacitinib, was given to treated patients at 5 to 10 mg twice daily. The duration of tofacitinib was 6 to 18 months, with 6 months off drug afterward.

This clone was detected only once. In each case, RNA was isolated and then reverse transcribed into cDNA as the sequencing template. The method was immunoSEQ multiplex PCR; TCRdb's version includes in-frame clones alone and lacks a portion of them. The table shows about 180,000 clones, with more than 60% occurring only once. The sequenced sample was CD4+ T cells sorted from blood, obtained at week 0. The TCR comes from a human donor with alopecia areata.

CDR3 protein: CASSPRGRDSYNEQFF. CDR3 sequence (DNA): TGTGCCAGCAGCCCCCGGGGGCGGGACTCCTACAATGAGCAGTTCTTC. The chain recombines TRBV7-2 with TRBJ2-1, with D perhaps being TRBD1 or TRBD2 (6 bases each). This CDR3 has 16 residues. Trimming removed 5 bases at V and 0 bases at J, with 14 bases between. Germline V lookup: CDR1 SGHTA, CDR2 FQGNSA.